This entry features one T cell receptor (beta chain) sequence. Clones were sequenced by immunoSEQ multiplex PCR, and TCRdb holds only the in-frame ones, with some missing. The table has more than 2,000,000 clones, more than 80% seen once. This sample was included in a study of shared clonotypes between healthy human individuals. V lost 0 bases, J lost 4 bases, and 15 bases lay in between. The CDR3 runs 17 residues. The germline gives CDR1 SGHTA, CDR2 FQGTGA. The rearrangement joins TRBV7-3 to TRBJ2-2; D possibly corresponds to TRBD2 (6 bases). Sequenced input: naive CD4+ T cells from PBMCs. Regarding subset: CD45RA+ positively selected. The sequence was collected from a man younger than 35 in good health. Some clones in this sample may be carry-over from other donors' samples. The CDR3 reads CASSLTPTGLSTGELFF. As DNA, the CDR3 is TGTGCCAGCAGCTTAACGCCGACGGGACTCTCCACCGGGGAGCTGTTTTTT.